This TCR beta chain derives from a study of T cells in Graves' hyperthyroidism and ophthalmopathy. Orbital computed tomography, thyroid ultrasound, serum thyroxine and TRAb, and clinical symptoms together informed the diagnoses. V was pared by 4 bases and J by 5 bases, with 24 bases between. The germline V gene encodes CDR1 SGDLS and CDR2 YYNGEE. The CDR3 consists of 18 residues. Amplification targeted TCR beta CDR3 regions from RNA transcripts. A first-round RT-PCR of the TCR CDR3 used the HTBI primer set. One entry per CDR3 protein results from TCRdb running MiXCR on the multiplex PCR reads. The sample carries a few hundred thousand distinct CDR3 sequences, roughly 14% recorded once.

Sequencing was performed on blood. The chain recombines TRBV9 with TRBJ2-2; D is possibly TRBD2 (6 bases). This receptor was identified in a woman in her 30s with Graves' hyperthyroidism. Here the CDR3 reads CASSSTPWSGDGTGELFF. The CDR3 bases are TGTGCCAGCAGCTCCACACCTTGGTCGGGAGATGGGACCGGGGAGCTGTTTTTT. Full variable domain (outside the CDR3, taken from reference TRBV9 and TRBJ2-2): DSGVTQTPKHLITATGQRVTLRCSPRSGDLSVYWYQQSLDQGLQFLIQYYNGEERAKGNILERFSAQQFPDLHSELNLSSLELGDSALYFCASSSTPWSGDGTGELFFGEGSRLTVL.